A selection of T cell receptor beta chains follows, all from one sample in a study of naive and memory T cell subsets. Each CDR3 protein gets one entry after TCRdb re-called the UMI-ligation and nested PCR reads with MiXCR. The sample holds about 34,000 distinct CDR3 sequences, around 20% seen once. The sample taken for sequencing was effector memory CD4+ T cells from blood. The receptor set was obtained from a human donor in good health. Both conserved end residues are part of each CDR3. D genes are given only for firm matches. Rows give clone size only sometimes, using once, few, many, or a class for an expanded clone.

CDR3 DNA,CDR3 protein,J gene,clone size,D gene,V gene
TGTGCCAGCAGCATAGACACAGATACGCAGTATTTT,CASSIDTDTQYF,TRBJ2-3,few,.,TRBV28
TGTGCCAGCAGCCCCCTCTACCAGGGTTCGAACACCGGGGAGCTGTTTTTT,CASSPLYQGSNTGELFF,TRBJ2-2,.,.,TRBV7-6
TGTGCCAGCAGCTTGGCTACCCCCTACGAGCAGTACTTC,CASSLATPYEQYF,TRBJ2-7,few,.,TRBV7-2
TGCGCCAGCAGCCCTATCGGGGGTGAGACCCAGTACTTC,CASSPIGGETQYF,TRBJ2-5,many,.,TRBV5-1
TGTGCCAGCAAACGGACAGATGCAACTAATGAAAAACTGTTTTTT,CASKRTDATNEKLFF,TRBJ1-4,.,.,TRBV6-6
TGTGCCAGCAGCAATAAGGAGCAGTACTTC,CASSNKEQYF,TRBJ2-7,few,.,TRBV6-2/TRBV6-3
TGCGCCAGCAGCCCCGGGACTAGCGGGAGTCGGACGCAGTATTTT,CASSPGTSGSRTQYF,TRBJ2-3,.,TRBD2,TRBV5-1
TGTGCCAGCAATCCGGGACTAGCGGTTCAAGAGACCCAGTACTTC,CASNPGLAVQETQYF,TRBJ2-5,many,TRBD2,TRBV11-2
TGTGCCAGCAGCGCCGGGACAGCGGGAAACATTCAGTACTTC,CASSAGTAGNIQYF,TRBJ2-4,.,.,TRBV9
TGTGCCAGCAGCTTAGGGGGTTCCAATGAGCAGTTCTTC,CASSLGGSNEQFF,TRBJ2-1,.,.,TRBV7-9
TGCGCCAGCAGTGATCAGGTTTCACCCCTCCACTTT,CASSDQVSPLHF,TRBJ1-6,medium-sized,.,TRBV10-2
TGCGCCAGCAGCTCCGGTATGAATTATTCACCCCTCCACTTT,CASSSGMNYSPLHF,TRBJ1-6,.,.,TRBV5-1
TGTGCCAGCAGCTTAGTCCAGTGCACCGGGGAGCTGTTTTTT,CASSLVQCTGELFF,TRBJ2-2,few,.,TRBV7-7
TGTGCCAGCAGGATCAATGGGTTATTCTCCTACGAGCAGTACTTC,CASRINGLFSYEQYF,TRBJ2-7,.,.,TRBV27
TGCAGTGCTCTTAAAGGGGATTATAGCAATCAGCCCCAGCATTTT,CSALKGDYSNQPQHF,TRBJ1-5,.,.,TRBV20-1
TGTGCCAGCAGTTATAAAAGGCGAGAATACGAGCAGTACTTC,CASSYKRREYEQYF,TRBJ2-7,.,.,TRBV6-6
TGCAGTGCTCCTAGCTCCTACAATGAGCAGTTCTTC,CSAPSSYNEQFF,TRBJ2-1,.,.,TRBV20-1
TGTGCCAGCTCTAGCGGGAGTCTCTCCTACGAGCAGTACTTC,CASSSGSLSYEQYF,TRBJ2-7,few,TRBD2,TRBV18
TGCGCCAGCAGCCCGAGCTCCTATAATTCACCCCTCCACTTT,CASSPSSYNSPLHF,TRBJ1-6,few,.,TRBV5-1
TGCAGTGCTAGAGGATCACACACAGATACGCAGTATTTT,CSARGSHTDTQYF,TRBJ2-3,few,.,TRBV20-1
TGCAGTGCTAGGGAAGGACAGGGTGAGTTCTTC,CSAREGQGEFF,TRBJ2-1,few,TRBD1,TRBV20-1
TGCAGTGCCCTGAGGGACGTCTACAATGAGCAGTTCTTC,CSALRDVYNEQFF,TRBJ2-1,.,.,TRBV20-1
TGTGCCTGGACCAGCGGAGCCCCCAGGGAGCAGTACTTC,CAWTSGAPREQYF,TRBJ2-7,.,.,TRBV30
TGTGCCACACAGGGGGACAACAACTACGAGCAGTACTTC,CATQGDNNYEQYF,TRBJ2-7,once,TRBD1,TRBV6-6
TGTGCCAGCAGTTACTCGAATAGACGGATTATCAACACTGAAGCTTTCTTT,CASSYSNRRIINTEAFF,TRBJ1-1,.,.,TRBV6-5
TGTGCCAGTAAAGACAGAGCAAACATTCAGTACTTC,CASKDRANIQYF,TRBJ2-4,many,.,TRBV19
TGCAGTGCTTTGGACTTCACTGAAGCTTTCTTT,CSALDFTEAFF,TRBJ1-1,.,.,TRBV20-1
TGTGCCAGCAGAAAGGAACCGGGAACAGATACGCAGTATTTT,CASRKEPGTDTQYF,TRBJ2-3,many,.,TRBV6-1
TGTGCCATCAGTGATTTGGACGCAGGATCGGCCCAGTACTTC,CAISDLDAGSAQYF,TRBJ2-5,many,.,TRBV10-3
TGTGCCAGCAGCTTTCAAAGCTCCTACAATGAGCAGTTCTTC,CASSFQSSYNEQFF,TRBJ2-1,.,.,TRBV11-2
TGCAGCGTCGACAGGGGAAGGGGGATCGGCGAGCAGTACTTC,CSVDRGRGIGEQYF,TRBJ2-7,many,TRBD1,TRBV29-1
TGTGCCAGCAGTTACGTTATGGGGTCGGGTGAGCAGTACTTC,CASSYVMGSGEQYF,TRBJ2-7,.,.,TRBV6-2/TRBV6-3
TGTGCCAGCAGCTTAGCCAGCAGGAGGATCGGGGAGCTGTTTTTT,CASSLASRRIGELFF,TRBJ2-2,.,.,TRBV7-2
TGTGCCAGCAGCTTAGCGCGTCGGGATGAGCAGTTCTTC,CASSLARRDEQFF,TRBJ2-1,.,.,TRBV7-6
TGTGCCAGCAGCTTAGGGGGAGGATACAATGAGCAGTTCTTC,CASSLGGGYNEQFF,TRBJ2-1,many,.,TRBV7-2
TGTGCCAGTTCAAAGGCGAGCGGGGCCTACGAGCAGTACTTC,CASSKASGAYEQYF,TRBJ2-7,many,TRBD2,TRBV14
TGTGCCAGCAGCATCACAGGGGGAAATTCACCCCTCCACTTT,CASSITGGNSPLHF,TRBJ1-6,.,TRBD1,TRBV6-2/TRBV6-3
TGTGCCACCAGCCGACTAGCGGGAGGCCCAGATACGCAGTATTTT,CATSRLAGGPDTQYF,TRBJ2-3,few,TRBD2,TRBV15
TGTGCCAGCAGCTTATCAGGGGTGGACACTGAAGCTTTCTTT,CASSLSGVDTEAFF,TRBJ1-1,few,.,TRBV5-6
TGTGCCACCAGTGAGACAGGGGGCGCCGCTTCACAGTTCTTC,CATSETGGAASQFF,TRBJ2-1,.,TRBD1,TRBV24-1
TGTGCCAGCAGACTAAGGGAATATAGCAATCAGCCCCAGCATTTT,CASRLREYSNQPQHF,TRBJ1-5,many,.,TRBV6-5
TGCAGTGCTGCTTCCCTGACTAGCGGGAGGGGCAATGAGCAGTTCTTC,CSAASLTSGRGNEQFF,TRBJ2-1,many,TRBD2,TRBV20-1
TGCGCCAGCAGTGAGTCGGGACCAGACTGCGGAGCTCCTTGGAATTCACCCCTCCACTTT,CASSESGPDCGAPWNSPLHF,TRBJ1-6,many,.,TRBV10-1
TGTGCCAGCAGTCCGGGACGGGGGAACACTGAAGCTTTCTTT,CASSPGRGNTEAFF,TRBJ1-1,.,.,TRBV12-3/TRBV12-4
TGTGCCTGGACATTTTCAGGGCTAAGTCGGCGGGATGAGCAGTTCTTC,CAWTFSGLSRRDEQFF,TRBJ2-1,few,.,TRBV30
TGTGCCAGCAGTGAGCTCCTAGCGGGCAGCTCGGGGGATACGCAGTATTTT,CASSELLAGSSGDTQYF,TRBJ2-3,.,TRBD2,TRBV6-1
TGTGCCAGCACCGAAAATATGGCAGGGGAGACCCAGTACTTC,CASTENMAGETQYF,TRBJ2-5,.,.,TRBV7-6
TGCAGCGTTGTCCGGGACAGGGCACCCAGCGAGCAGTACTTC,CSVVRDRAPSEQYF,TRBJ2-7,.,TRBD1,TRBV29-1